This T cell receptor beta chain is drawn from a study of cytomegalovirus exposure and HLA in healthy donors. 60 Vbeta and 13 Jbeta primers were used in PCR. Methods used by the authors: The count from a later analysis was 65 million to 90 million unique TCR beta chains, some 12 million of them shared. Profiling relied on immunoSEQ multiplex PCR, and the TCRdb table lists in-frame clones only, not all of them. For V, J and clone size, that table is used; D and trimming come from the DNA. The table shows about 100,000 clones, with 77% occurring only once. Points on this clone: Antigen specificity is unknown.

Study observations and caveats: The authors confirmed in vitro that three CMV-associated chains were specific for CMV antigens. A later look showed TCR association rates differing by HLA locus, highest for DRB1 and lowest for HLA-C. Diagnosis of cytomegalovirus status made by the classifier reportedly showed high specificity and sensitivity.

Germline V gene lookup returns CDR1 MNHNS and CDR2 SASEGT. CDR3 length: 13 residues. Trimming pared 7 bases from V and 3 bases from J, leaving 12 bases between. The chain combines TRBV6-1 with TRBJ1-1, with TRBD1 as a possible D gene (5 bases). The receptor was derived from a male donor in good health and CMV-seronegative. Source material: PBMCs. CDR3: CASNLDRDTEAFF. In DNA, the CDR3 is TGTGCCAGCAACCTTGACAGAGACACTGAAGCTTTCTTT.